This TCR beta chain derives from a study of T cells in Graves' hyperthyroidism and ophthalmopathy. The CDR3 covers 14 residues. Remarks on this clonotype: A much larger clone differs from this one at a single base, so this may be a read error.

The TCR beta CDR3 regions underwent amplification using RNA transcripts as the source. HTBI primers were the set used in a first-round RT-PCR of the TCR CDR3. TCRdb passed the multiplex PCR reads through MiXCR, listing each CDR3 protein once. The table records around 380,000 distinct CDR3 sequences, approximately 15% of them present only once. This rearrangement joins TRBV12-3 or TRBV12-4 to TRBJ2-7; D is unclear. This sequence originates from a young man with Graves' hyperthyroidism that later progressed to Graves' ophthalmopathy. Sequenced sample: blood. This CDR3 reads CPSSLASVNYEQYF. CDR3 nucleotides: TGTCCCAGCAGTTTAGCATCTGTTAATTACGAGCAGTACTTC.